Below are 19 T cell receptor beta chains sequenced from a single sample in a study of T-cell reconstitution after alpha-beta-depleted transplantation in children. TCRbeta library preparation incorporated unique molecular identifiers. One entry per CDR3 protein results from TCRdb running MiXCR on the PCR reads. This sample has over 15,000 distinct CDR3 sequences; roughly 7.8% occur once, and the top ten carry 36%. The specimen was PBMCs, mostly from graft donor cells, collected 60 days after TCRalphabeta/CD19-depleted stem cell transplant. The source is a boy under three years old who had a stem cell transplant for Wiskott-Aldrich syndrome, so the T cells may come from the graft donor.

J is TRBJ2-5 and V is TRBV7-2; the D gene is possibly TRBD2 (6 bases). The CDR3 is made up of 17 amino acids. Trimming removed 1 base from V and 1 base from J, with 16 bases in between. Per the germline V gene, CDR1 is SGHTA and CDR2 is FQGNSA. CDR3 sequence reads: CASSLVMWGDRQETQYF. CDR3 coding DNA: TGTGCCAGCAGCTTAGTTATGTGGGGGGACCGCCAAGAGACCCAGTACTTC. The full variable domain, in which reference TRBV7-2 and TRBJ2-5 provide the parts outside the CDR3, is GAGVSQSPSNKVTEKGKDVELRCDPISGHTALYWYRQSLGQGLEFLIYFQGNSAPDKSGLPSDRFSAERTGGSVSTLTIQRTQQEDSAVYLCASSLVMWGDRQETQYFGPGTRLLVL.

This clonotype showed up many times. The CDR3 region has the DNA TGTGCCAGCAGCGTGGACAGGGTTCTCAATGAGCAGTTCTTC. Encoded protein: CASSVDRVLNEQFF. The rearrangement uses TRBV9 and TRBJ2-1; 8 bases line up with TRBD1. CDR3 size: 14 residues. Germline V gives CDR1 SGDLS, CDR2 YYNGEE. Losses at the gene ends were 2 bases for V and 6 bases for J; bases not matched to a gene: 4. The whole variable domain, filled in from reference TRBV9 and TRBJ2-1, reads DSGVTQTPKHLITATGQRVTLRCSPRSGDLSVYWYQQSLDQGLQFLIQYYNGEERAKGNILERFSAQQFPDLHSELNLSSLELGDSALYFCASSVDRVLNEQFFGPGTRLTVL.

This clonotype was counted at least ten times. The chain has TRBV7-9 and TRBJ1-4; 7 nucleotides agree with TRBD1. Germline assignment: CDR1 SEHNR and CDR2 FQNEAQ (reference sequence). The CDR3 runs to 14 residues. J lost 7 bases, V lost 5 bases, and 7 bases had no gene match. The CDR3 reads CASSLSGGAEKLFF. The CDR3 coding sequence is TGTGCCAGCAGCCTCTCAGGGGGTGCTGAAAAACTGTTTTTT.

This clonotype has at least ten counts. CDR3 amino acids: CASRGRLNTEAFF. The CDR3 DNA reads TGCGCCAGCAGGGGGCGGCTGAACACTGAAGCTTTCTTT. This chain connects TRBV10-2 to TRBJ1-1, with D possibly being TRBD1 (5 bases). Trimming pared 6 bases from V and 0 bases from J, leaving 8 bases between. This CDR3 has 13 amino acids. The germline V gene encodes CDR1 WSHSY and CDR2 SAAADI.

The genes are TRBV6-2 or TRBV6-3 and TRBJ2-7; D is undetermined. The CDR3 contains 15 residues. V was clipped by 0 bases and J by 3 bases, with 12 bases between them. Germline CDR1 and CDR2: MNHEY and SVGEGT. CDR3 DNA sequence: TGTGCCAGCAGTTACTCGTCGGCCCTATACTACGAGCAGTACTTC. As protein: CASSYSSALYYEQYF.

This chain uses TRBV5-5 with TRBJ2-7; TRBD1 matches 10 bases. Germline V gene lookup returns CDR1 SGHKS and CDR2 YYEKEE (reference sequence). This CDR3 comprises 16 residues. V dropped 1 base and J dropped 1; count of bases not matched to a gene: 5. CDR3 in amino acids: CASSLRGGQGSYEQYF. The CDR3, as DNA: TGTGCCAGCAGCTTGAGGGGGGGACAGGGGTCCTACGAGCAGTACTTC.

As concerns this clonotype: This sequence may be a read error, since a much larger clone differs from it by one base. V is TRBV18 and J is TRBJ1-1; D is uncertain. The V and J ends lost 3 bases and 0 bases respectively, with 14 bases between them. This CDR3 is 16 amino acids long. CDR1 and CDR2 from the germline V gene are KGHSH and LQKENI. For the CDR3, the DNA is TGTGCCAGCTCACCCACAGTGACTCACATGAACACTGAAGCTTTCTTT. Its protein product is CASSPTVTHMNTEAFF.

Regarding this clonotype: A much larger clone is a single base away; this may be a read error. CDR3 bases: TGCAGTGCTAGTCCCCTAGCGGGGCCCGATACGCAGTATTTT. This translates into CSASPLAGPDTQYF. The genes are TRBV20-1 and TRBJ2-3, with 9 bases fitting TRBD2. Per the germline V gene, CDR1 is DFQATT and CDR2 is SNEGSKA (reference sequence). V dropped 3 bases and J dropped 6; count of bases not matched to a gene: 7. This CDR3 has 14 amino acids.

This clonotype was counted many times. The chain carries TRBV2 and TRBJ1-5; D may be TRBD1 (5 bases). Germline-derived CDR1 and CDR2 are SNHLY and FYNNEI. The CDR3 is 15 residues long. V gave up 4 bases and J gave up 0 bases, with 10 bases separating them. CDR3 coding DNA: TGTGCCAGCAGTGGACAGCGATATAGCAATCAGCCCCAGCATTTT. Translating it yields CASSGQRYSNQPQHF.

This clonotype has at least ten counts. The chain uses TRBV14 and TRBJ2-7; D remains ambiguous. The CDR3 spans 12 residues. Between the trimmed V and J ends, which lost 0 bases and 2 bases, there was a span of 2 bases. Germline-derived CDR1 and CDR2 are SGHDN and FVKESK. CDR3 in amino acids: CASSQDPYEQYF. CDR3 nucleotides: TGTGCCAGCAGCCAAGACCCCTACGAGCAGTACTTC.

This clonotype was counted at least ten times. The V call is TRBV3-1, the J call TRBJ2-3; D uncertain. V lost 0 bases and J 2 bases, leaving 12 bases between the germline ends. The CDR3 runs 16 residues. Per the germline V gene, CDR1 is LGHDT and CDR2 is YNNKEL (reference sequence). The DNA of the CDR3 is TGTGCCAGCAGCCAAGAAGTCGCTGGGTACACAGATACGCAGTATTTT. Translation gives CASSQEVAGYTDTQYF.

This clonotype was detected only a few times. The chain couples TRBV7-8 to TRBJ2-3; D tentatively reads TRBD1 or TRBD2 (6 bases each). Trimming shortened V by 1 base and J by 3 bases, and 17 bases separated the two germline ends. This CDR3 spans 17 amino acids. From germline, CDR1 is SGHVS and CDR2 FQNEAQ. DNA for the CDR3: TGTGCCAGCAGCTTAGGCTATGGGGGGCTTAGTACAGATACGCAGTATTTT. Amino acids: CASSLGYGGLSTDTQYF.

This clonotype qualifies as medium-sized (0.01 to 0.1%). The J gene is TRBJ2-7, the V gene TRBV7-9; TRBD1 matches 8 bases. The CDR3 loop spans 15 amino acids. Germline V gene data show CDR1 as SEHNR and CDR2 as FQNEAQ (reference sequence). Trimming at V came to 1 base and at J to 2 bases, leaving 4 bases not matched to a gene. CDR3 sequence: CASSLVGQGAYEQYF. CDR3 bases: TGTGCCAGCAGCTTAGTAGGACAGGGCGCCTACGAGCAGTACTTC.

This clonotype was counted many times. The chain has TRBV7-9 and TRBJ2-3, with D possibly matching TRBD2 (6 bases). Germline CDR1 reads SEHNR; CDR2 reads FQNEAQ (reference sequence). The ends were cut back, 1 base at V and 5 bases at J, with 10 bases in the middle. CDR3 length equals 14 residues. CDR3 residues: CASSLVGRGDTQYF. The CDR3 DNA reads as TGTGCCAGCAGCTTAGTCGGGAGAGGAGATACGCAGTATTTT.

The V and J genes are TRBV12-3 or TRBV12-4 and TRBJ1-2; maybe TRBD1 (5 bases). V was pared by 4 bases and J by 11 bases, with 11 bases between. The CDR3 sequence is 11 residues long. Here the CDR3 DNA reads TGTGCCAGCAGTTGGAGGGGACTGTACACCTTC. Protein sequence: CASSWRGLYTF.

As regards this clonotype: This could be a read error, since a much larger clone is one nucleotide away. The chain recombines TRBV20-1 with TRBJ1-4; no firm D call. This CDR3 comprises 12 residues. Germline CDR1 DFQATT, CDR2 SNEGSKA (reference sequence). The CDR3 nucleotides read TGCAGTGCTAGACGGCCAAATGGAAAACTGTTTTTT. It translates to CSARRPNGKLFF.

Only a few counts were recorded for this clonotype. Its ends do not fully match the called genes, so a read error is possible. The V call is TRBV13, the J call TRBJ2-3; 14 bases fit TRBD2. Germline CDR1 PRHDT, CDR2 FYEKMQ (reference sequence). The CDR3 consists of 16 residues. This CDR3 is CASSPRGTSGRMPHRF. The CDR3 DNA sequence: TGTGCCAGCAGCCCACGTGGGACTAGCGGGAGAATGCCCCATCGATTT.

This clonotype turned up a few times. The chain carries TRBV12-3 or TRBV12-4 and TRBJ1-2, with TRBD1 as a possible D gene (5 bases). V dropped 6 bases and J dropped 4 bases, with 21 bases sitting between them. CDR3 length equals 16 residues. The CDR3 loop reads CASSIGCREPFYGYTF. In nucleotides, the CDR3 is TGTGCCAGCAGCATTGGGTGCAGGGAACCTTTCTATGGCTACACCTTC.

This clonotype has a handful of counts. The chain combines TRBV20-1 with TRBJ2-3; no clear D gene. Between the trimmed V and J ends, which lost 6 bases and 7 bases, there was a span of 8 bases. The CDR3 runs 10 residues. CDR1 is DFQATT and CDR2 is SNEGSKA in the germline V gene (reference sequence). CDR3 nucleotide sequence: TGCAGTGCAAGTGACCATACGCAGTATTTT. The encoded protein is CSASDHTQYF.